This passage covers 14 T cell receptor beta chains from one sample sequenced in a study of CD8+ T cells in alopecia areata. After isolation, RNA underwent reverse transcription to generate cDNA as the sequencing template. Sequencing used immunoSEQ multiplex PCR; TCRdb keeps in-frame clones, though not all of them. The sample has 100,000 or so clones, 55% to 70% seen once. Treatment: oral pan-JAK inhibitor, 5-10 mg twice daily. The source material was CD8+ T cells sorted from blood, sampled between weeks 55 and 65, from a patient treated with tofacitinib. The receptor set was obtained from a human donor with alopecia areata.

The V call is TRBV7-3, the J call TRBJ2-1, with D tentatively TRBD1 or TRBD2 (5 bases each). Trimming cost V 4 bases and J 10 bases, with 8 bases left between them. The CDR3 sequence is 11 residues long. Per germline, CDR1 SGHTA and CDR2 FQGTGA. The DNA for the CDR3 is TGTGCCAGCAGCTCGGGACCAGAGCAGTTCTTC. Its protein product is CASSSGPEQFF.

This clone appeared once. This rearrangement joins TRBV4-1 to TRBJ2-5, with D perhaps matching TRBD1 (6 bases). Trimming shortened V by 1 base and J by 5 bases, and 11 bases separated the two germline ends. The CDR3 has 14 residues. Per germline, CDR1 MGHRA and CDR2 YSYEKL. This CDR3 reads CASSQAQGLETQYF. CDR3 sequence (DNA): TGCGCCAGCAGCCAAGCACAGGGATTGGAGACCCAGTACTTC.

This clone was detected a few times. This CDR3 is CASSLVPGADDSGANVLTF. The CDR3 coding sequence is TGCGCCAGCAGCTTGGTCCCCGGGGCCGACGACTCTGGGGCCAACGTCCTGACTTTC. The chain uses TRBV5-1 and TRBJ2-6, with D perhaps being TRBD1 or TRBD2 (5 bases each). This CDR3 is built from 19 residues. Germline CDR1 and CDR2: SGHRS and YFSETQ. The V end lost 0 bases, the J end lost 0 bases, and 16 bases lay between the germline ends.

The chain combines TRBV6-6 with TRBJ2-5; D call uncertain. V gave up 8 bases and J gave up 5 bases, with 15 bases separating them. The CDR3 has 13 amino acids. From germline, CDR1 is MNHNY and CDR2 SVGAGI (reference sequence). Here the CDR3 DNA reads TGTGCCAGCTCGTGGGCGTCGGGTGAGACCCAGTACTTC. It encodes CASSWASGETQYF.

This clone was seen a few times. The V call is TRBV6-5, the J call TRBJ2-7; 10 bases fit TRBD1. Per germline, CDR1 MNHEY and CDR2 SVGAGI. The CDR3 is 15 amino acids. After removal of 8 bases from V and 0 bases from J, the junction contained 7 bases not matched to a gene. The CDR3, as DNA: TGTGCCAGCGAGCGGGGGACAGGGGCCTCCTACGAGCAGTACTTC. Translation gives CASERGTGASYEQYF.

The J gene is TRBJ1-2, the V gene TRBV2, with D hard to call. This CDR3 is built from 13 residues. Per the germline V gene, CDR1 is SNHLY and CDR2 is FYNNEI. Trimming took 6 bases from V and 7 from J, leaving 15 bases between them. The CDR3 region has the DNA TGTGCCAGCAGGGGGTTTGGAGGTAGTGGCTACACCTTC. Translating gives CASRGFGGSGYTF.

The rearrangement links TRBV13 to TRBJ2-1, with 12 bases fitting TRBD1. CDR3 length equals 15 residues. With 5 bases clipped from V and 7 bases from J, the junction kept 6 bases outside the gene matches. Germline V gene lookup returns CDR1 PRHDT and CDR2 FYEKMQ (reference sequence). The DNA of the CDR3 is TGTGCCAGCAGCCCGGGACAGGGGGCGCATAATGAGCAGTTCTTC. Residues: CASSPGQGAHNEQFF.

This chain connects TRBV7-8 to TRBJ1-2, with 7 positions matching TRBD1. Germline lookup yields CDR1 SGHVS and CDR2 FQNEAQ. The CDR3 sequence is 14 residues long. V lost 7 bases, J lost 7 bases, and 12 bases stayed unmatched. This chain's CDR3 is CASTQGGAESGYTF. In DNA, the CDR3 is TGTGCCAGCACCCAGGGGGGTGCAGAGTCTGGCTACACCTTC.

This chain links TRBV6-1 with TRBJ2-1; tentatively, D is TRBD1 (5 bases). The germline V and J ends were trimmed by 1 base and 3 bases, with 10 bases remaining between them. The CDR3 is 15 amino acids. Germline CDR1 reads MNHNS; CDR2 reads SASEGT. The CDR3 DNA reads as TGTGCCAGCAGTGAAGGGGAAGGGGTCTACAATGAGCAGTTCTTC. Translated: CASSEGEGVYNEQFF.

The chain recombines TRBV25-1 with TRBJ2-3, with D unresolved. The CDR3 has 10 amino acids. The germline CDR1 and CDR2 sequences are MGHDK and SYGVNS. V was trimmed by 2 bases and J by 7 bases, leaving 1 base between them. CDR3 residues: CASSENTQYF. The CDR3 coding sequence is TGTGCCAGCAGTGAAAATACGCAGTATTTT.

This sequence joins TRBV4-1 and TRBJ1-4; no reliable D call. There are 15 residues in the CDR3. From germline, CDR1 is MGHRA and CDR2 YSYEKL. Trimming cost V 1 base and J 8 bases, with 14 bases left between them. Written as DNA, the CDR3 is TGCGCCAGCAGCCAAGGGGGAAGCATGGGGGAAAAACTGTTTTTT. This sequence encodes CASSQGGSMGEKLFF.

This chain connects TRBV6-6 to TRBJ2-5; D remains unclear. CDR1 and CDR2 (germline): MNHNY, SVGAGI (reference sequence). This CDR3 contains 12 residues. V shed 7 bases and J shed 1 base, with 7 bases lying between them. This CDR3 reads CASTLSQETQYF. The DNA of the CDR3 is TGTGCCAGCACCCTAAGCCAAGAGACCCAGTACTTC.

The J gene is TRBJ2-1, the V gene TRBV15, with D unclear. Germline values: CDR1 LNHNV, CDR2 YYDKDF (reference sequence). The CDR3 is 14 amino acids. Deletions cut 6 bases from V and 3 bases from J, with 12 bases between. In DNA, the CDR3 is TGTGCCACCAGTCCTCGGACCTACTACAATGAGCAGTTCTTC. As protein: CATSPRTYYNEQFF.

This clone occurred a few times. The chain recombines TRBV29-1 with TRBJ2-5, with D possibly TRBD1 on 5 matching bases. The J call may be in error: the DNA end matches TRBJ2-7 better. The CDR3 sequence is 12 residues long. Germline CDR1 and CDR2: SQVTM and ANQGSEA. CDR3 nucleotides: TGCAGCGTTGCAGGGTCCGCCTACGAGCAGTACTTC. The encoded protein is CSVAGSAYEQYF.